Each of the 22 T cell receptor beta chains below was sequenced from the same sample in a study of cytomegalovirus exposure and HLA in healthy donors. Researchers ran the PCR with 60 Vbeta and 13 Jbeta primers. Sequencing was performed with immunoSEQ multiplex PCR; in TCRdb, only in-frame clones are kept and a portion is missing. The sample carries some 90,000 clones, roughly 72% recorded once. Input material: PBMCs. The receptors derive from a man between 25 and 39 years old in good health and CMV-seropositive.

In this sample, this clone turned up a few times. V gene TRBV10-2 combines with J gene TRBJ2-7; a possible D gene is TRBD1 (6 bases). Looked up from germline, CDR1 is WSHSY and CDR2 is SAAADI. The CDR3 is 11 amino acids. V lost 7 bases, J lost 3 bases, and 7 bases lay in between. The CDR3 DNA is TGCGCCAGCAAACAGGGCTACGAGCAGTACTTC. Translated, it gives CASKQGYEQYF.

This chain uses TRBV6-1 with TRBJ2-7, with TRBD1 identical over 7 bases. The CDR3 loop spans 14 amino acids. The junction had 16 bases not matched to a gene; V was cut back by 10 bases and J by 7 bases. Germline values: CDR1 MNHNS, CDR2 SASEGT. Here the CDR3 reads CATKFPTGLGEQYV. The CDR3 nucleotides are TGTGCCACCAAATTCCCGACAGGGCTGGGAGAGCAGTACGTC.

V usage is TRBV10-2 and J usage is TRBJ1-1; no clear D. The CDR3 loop spans 13 amino acids. CDR1 WSHSY and CDR2 SAAADI come from the germline V gene. The V end was cut by 3 bases, the J end by 9 bases, with 14 bases between. The CDR3 region is CASSEGGDRQAFF. The CDR3 DNA sequence: TGCGCCAGCAGTGAAGGTGGAGATCGGCAAGCTTTCTTT.

The rearrangement links TRBV7-2 to TRBJ2-1; 8 positions match TRBD2. Per germline, CDR1 SGHTA and CDR2 FQGNSA. J was trimmed by 9 bases and V by 11 bases; bases with no gene match: 12. The CDR3 is 13 residues long. In DNA form, the CDR3 reads TGTGCCTCCCGGGGGGGCCCCTCCATTGAGCAGTTCTTC. Protein sequence: CASRGGPSIEQFF.

V is TRBV6-4 and J is TRBJ2-2; 11 bases are a match to TRBD2. CDR3 size: 17 residues. The J segment lost 1 base and the V segment lost 4 bases, leaving 5 bases of the junction unmatched. The germline gives CDR1 MRHNA, CDR2 SNTAGT. CDR3 in amino acids: CASSALSGRGNTGELFF. The CDR3, as DNA: TGTGCCAGCAGTGCCCTTAGCGGGAGGGGGAACACCGGGGAGCTGTTTTTT.

There are a few counts of this clone. The chain has TRBV4-2 and TRBJ2-2, with 9 bases that match TRBD2. The CDR3 consists of 16 residues. V lost 3 bases and J lost 8; bases outside the gene matches: 10. Germline values: CDR1 LGHNA, CDR2 YNFKEQ. CDR3 DNA sequence: TGTGCCAGCAGCCAGGGGACCGGGACTAGCACAGGGGAGCTGTTTTTT. It specifies CASSQGTGTSTGELFF.

This chain uses TRBV30 with TRBJ2-3; TRBD2 matches at 11 bases. This CDR3 has 15 amino acids. From germline, CDR1 is GTSNPN and CDR2 SVGIG (reference sequence). V shed 4 bases and J 5 bases; nucleotides not matched to a gene: 8. CDR3 region: CAWTLSGRALDTQYF. The CDR3 DNA sequence: TGTGCCTGGACCCTTAGCGGGAGGGCTCTAGATACGCAGTATTTT.

The sample holds one count of this clone. The chain carries TRBV9 and TRBJ1-6; D may be TRBD1 (6 bases). Germline CDR1 SGDLS, CDR2 YYNGEE. Deletions cut 3 bases from V and 7 bases from J, with 11 bases between. The CDR3 has 14 amino acids. In DNA form, the CDR3 reads TGTGCCAGCAGCGCCACCAGGGGAAATTCACCCCTCCACTTT. Translating it yields CASSATRGNSPLHF.

The chain's CDR3 is CASQPGGSGNTIYF. CDR3 DNA: TGTGCCAGTCAGCCAGGGGGCTCTGGAAACACCATATATTTT. The rearrangement joins TRBV9 to TRBJ1-3; 7 bases map to TRBD1. The V and J ends lost 8 bases and 0 bases, in that order; junction bases with no gene match: 5. Germline CDR1 and CDR2: SGDLS and YYNGEE. The CDR3 has 14 residues.

V is TRBV5-4 and J is TRBJ2-5, with 7 nucleotides matching TRBD1. The CDR3 runs 13 residues. V lost 4 bases to trimming and J lost 4 bases; unmatched junction nucleotides: 4. Germline-derived CDR1 and CDR2 are SGHNT and YYREEE (reference sequence). The CDR3 region is CASSGNRGETQYF. CDR3 DNA sequence: TGTGCCAGCAGCGGAAACAGGGGAGAGACCCAGTACTTC.

V and J are TRBV4-3 and TRBJ2-1, with 8 positions matching TRBD1. This CDR3 spans 15 amino acids. V shed 1 base, J shed 8 bases, and the junction held 7 bases outside the gene matches. The germline V gene has CDR1 LGHNA and CDR2 YSLEER. The CDR3 region has the DNA TGCGCCAGCAGCCAAGCAGGGGGCGGTTGGGATGAGCAGTTCTTC. Translation: CASSQAGGGWDEQFF.

The V and J genes are TRBV18 and TRBJ1-4; a weak D match, TRBD1 (5 bases). Germline values: CDR1 KGHSH, CDR2 LQKENI. This CDR3 is 15 amino acids long. V shed 2 bases and J shed 2 bases, with 9 bases lying between them. CDR3: CASSPAGLTNEKLFF. CDR3 bases: TGTGCCAGCTCACCAGCAGGGCTGACTAATGAAAAACTGTTTTTT.

V usage is TRBV9 and J usage is TRBJ1-1, with D possibly being TRBD1 (5 bases). Germline V gives CDR1 SGDLS, CDR2 YYNGEE. The V end was cut by 4 bases, the J end by 1 base, with 14 bases between. This CDR3 has 15 residues. For the CDR3, the DNA is TGTGCCAGCAGCACCCGTATTGGGGCGAACACTGAAGCTTTCTTT. This sequence encodes CASSTRIGANTEAFF.

The V call is TRBV7-9, the J call TRBJ1-5; D may be TRBD1 (5 bases). Looked up from germline, CDR1 is SEHNR and CDR2 is FQNEAQ (reference sequence). This CDR3 spans 12 amino acids. V was pared by 5 bases and J by 9 bases, with 11 bases between. Here the CDR3 DNA reads TGTGCCAGCAGCCTGGACATTAGGCCCCAGCATTTT. Amino acids: CASSLDIRPQHF.

This chain joins TRBV6-6 and TRBJ1-4; 10 nucleotides line up with TRBD1. Germline loops: CDR1 MNHNY, CDR2 SVGAGI (reference sequence). The ends lost 6 bases at V and 5 bases at J; junction bases unmatched: 6. This CDR3 has 15 residues. The chain's CDR3 is CASRPPGQGNEKLFF. The CDR3 DNA is TGTGCCAGCAGGCCTCCGGGACAGGGGAATGAAAAACTGTTTTTT.

The CDR3 nucleotides are TGTGCCAGCAGTTACACATCCTACAATGAGCAGTTCTTC. It yields the protein CASSYTSYNEQFF. The rearrangement uses TRBV6-5 and TRBJ2-1, with D unresolved. Trimming stripped 2 bases from V and 1 base from J, with 3 bases between. CDR1 is MNHEY, CDR2 SVGAGI, per germline. This CDR3 has 13 residues.

This clone was seen a few times. This rearrangement joins TRBV5-4 to TRBJ1-3, with 7 positions matching TRBD1. CDR1 and CDR2 from the germline V gene are SGHNT and YYREEE (reference sequence). The trim removed 4 bases at V and 5 bases at J, leaving 6 bases unmatched. The CDR3 is made up of 14 amino acids. The CDR3 DNA sequence: TGTGCCAGCAGCCAGGGACAGACGAGAAACACCATATATTTT. This codes for CASSQGQTRNTIYF.

The sample holds one count of this clone. The J gene is TRBJ2-7, the V gene TRBV7-9; 8 nucleotides match TRBD2. The germline gives CDR1 SEHNR, CDR2 FQNEAQ (reference sequence). There are 13 residues in the CDR3. V was pared by 6 bases and J by 5 bases, with 6 bases of the junction left unmatched. The CDR3 nucleotides read TGTGCCAGCAGACGCGAGACTAGCGACGAGCAGTACTTC. Protein: CASRRETSDEQYF.

V is TRBV28 and J is TRBJ2-7; 16 bases map to TRBD2. J gave up 7 bases and V 6 bases, and 3 bases lay outside the gene matches. The CDR3 consists of 14 residues. Germline CDR1 reads MDHEN; CDR2 reads SYDVKM. The CDR3 region has the DNA TGTGCCAGCAGCCCGGGACTAGCGGGAGGGGAGCAGTACTTC. This encodes CASSPGLAGGEQYF.

This clone has just one count. Its ends do not fully match the called genes, so a read error is possible. In the same sample, other DNA sequences code for this CDR3. The chain is built from TRBV7-7 and TRBJ2-3, with 10 nucleotides matching TRBD2. CDR3 length: 16 residues. Germline V lookup: CDR1 SSHAT, CDR2 FNYEAQ (reference sequence). The CDR3 nucleotides are TGTGCTAGCAGCTTGTCTAGCGGGGGCGGTACAGATACGCAGTATTTT. Its translation is CASSLSSGGGTDTQYF.

The J gene is TRBJ1-6, the V gene TRBV19; D call uncertain. The CDR3 contains 14 residues. The ends were cut back, 7 bases at V and 8 bases at J, with 15 bases in the middle. Germline V lookup: CDR1 LNHDA, CDR2 SQIVND (reference sequence). DNA of the CDR3: TGTGCCAGTACCACCCTCGTCGGGGATTCACCCCTCCACTTT. It encodes CASTTLVGDSPLHF.

This clone was observed a few times. The chain employs TRBV6-1 and TRBJ2-7, with 9 nucleotides matching TRBD1. Per the germline V gene, CDR1 is MNHNS and CDR2 is SASEGT. J gave up 6 bases and V 7 bases, and 1 base lay outside the gene matches. CDR3 size: 11 residues. The CDR3 DNA is TGTGCCAGCATGACAGGGGGCGAGCAGTACGTC. Protein sequence: CASMTGGEQYV.